The TCR beta chain under discussion was sequenced for a study of regulatory T cells in long-lasting Graves disease. The table lists this clonotype with many counts. Described time point: newly diagnosed GD, antithyroid drugs for less than 3 months. Making the TCR library involved RNA that had been extracted from PBMCs. iRepertoire HTBI primers and Arm-PCR of CDR3 regions built TCR beta libraries. TCRdb used MiXCR to reprocess the multiplex PCR reads, holding one entry per CDR3 protein. The sample has about 440,000 distinct CDR3 sequences, under 15% seen once; the top ten hold about a sixth. CDR1 and CDR2 (germline): MNHEY, SVGEGT. Trimming at V came to 0 bases and at J to 6 bases, leaving 12 bases not matched to a gene. The CDR3 covers 18 residues. This sample also appeared in a second study, on T cells in Graves' hyperthyroidism and ophthalmopathy.

The source is a woman in her 30s with Graves disease. The J gene is TRBJ2-1, the V gene TRBV6-2 or TRBV6-3; 9 bases are shared with TRBD2. The sequencing used peripheral blood mononuclear cells (PBMCs), collected at new diagnosis, from a patient treated with antithyroid drugs. CDR3 nucleotide sequence: TGTGCCAGCAGTTACTCGTTCTCGGTACGGCGGGAGGGCAATGAGCAGTTCTTC. It specifies CASSYSFSVRREGNEQFF.